The sequence of this T cell receptor beta chain was determined in a study of radiotherapy plus CTLA-4 blockade in lung cancer. Overall study results and limits: Blood TCR clones of tumor origin expanded after radiotherapy plus ipilimumab. In blood, early T cell clone dynamics reportedly predicted response best, together with interferon-beta.

Worth noting for this clone: Its antigen is unknown.

Data came from immunoSEQ multiplex PCR; TCRdb stores just in-frame clones and leaves some out. Found here are 86,000 or so clones, 78% of them singletons; the top ten hold less than 4%. Between the trimmed V and J ends, which lost 2 bases and 6 bases, there was a span of 11 bases. The CDR3 sequence is 14 residues long. CDR1 and CDR2 (germline): SGHRS, YFSETQ. Here the sequenced sample was peripheral blood, taken from a patient treated with radiotherapy plus ipilimumab. This sequence was found in a human donor with non-small cell lung cancer who had a partial response to radiotherapy plus ipilimumab. Some clones in this sample may be carry-over from other donors' samples. The chain combines TRBV5-1 with TRBJ2-2, with D possibly TRBD1 on 5 matching bases. CDR3 sequence: CASSFQSRAGELFF. The CDR3 DNA sequence: TGCGCCAGCAGCTTCCAATCCAGGGCCGGGGAGCTGTTTTTT.